This T cell receptor beta chain was identified during a study of blood T cell repertoires in COVID-19. At the level of the study: Acute-phase and convalescent COVID-19 samples originated in the United States, Italy and Spain. T cells, B-cell-depleted T cells, or PBMCs supplied cDNA or gDNA.

Trimming took 6 bases from V and 6 from J, leaving 19 bases between them. The CDR3 totals 15 residues. CDR1 and CDR2 from the germline V gene are MNHNY and SVGAGI (reference sequence). Authors' analysis steps: Nucleated cell number was recorded as an estimate derived from reference gene primer amplification. Libraries were prepared by immunoSEQ multiplex PCR; TCRdb keeps only in-frame clonotypes and omits some of them. V and J calls and clone size follow that table, whereas D and trimming were derived from the DNA. The sample shows approximately 110,000 clones, 70% to 90% of them seen only once. This clone showed up just a few times.

This clonotype was sampled from a man in his forties with acute or convalescent COVID-19. V and J are TRBV6-6 and TRBJ2-3; a possible D gene is TRBD2 (7 bases). Sequenced: peripheral blood. The CDR3 is CASRRGAWLSDTQYF. The CDR3 DNA is TGTGCCAGCAGACGGGGGGCCTGGCTCAGCGATACGCAGTATTTT.